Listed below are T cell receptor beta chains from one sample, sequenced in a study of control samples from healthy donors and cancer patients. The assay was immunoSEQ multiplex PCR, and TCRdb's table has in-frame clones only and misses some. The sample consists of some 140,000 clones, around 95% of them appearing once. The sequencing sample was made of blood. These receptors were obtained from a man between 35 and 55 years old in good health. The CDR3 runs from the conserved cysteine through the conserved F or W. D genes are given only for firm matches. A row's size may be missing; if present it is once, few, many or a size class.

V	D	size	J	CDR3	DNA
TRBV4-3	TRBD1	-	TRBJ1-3	CASSLDRAGTGNTIYF	TGCGCCAGCAGCCTAGACAGGGCCGGTACTGGAAACACCATATATTTT
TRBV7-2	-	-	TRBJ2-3	CASSSGVSSTDTQYF	TGTGCCAGCAGCTCCGGGGTTTCTAGCACAGATACGCAGTATTTT
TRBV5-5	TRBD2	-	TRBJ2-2	CASLTRGGANTGELFF	TGCGCCAGCTTAACTCGCGGGGGGGCTAACACCGGGGAGCTGTTTTTT
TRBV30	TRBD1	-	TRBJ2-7	CAWSDGTGSSNEQYF	TGTGCCTGGAGCGACGGGACAGGGAGTTCCAACGAGCAGTACTTC
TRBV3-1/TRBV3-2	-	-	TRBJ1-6	CASSQDEIAYNSPLHF	TGTGCCAGCAGCCAAGATGAAATAGCTTATAATTCACCCCTCCACTTT
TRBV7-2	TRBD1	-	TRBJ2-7	CASGTTGTAYEQYF	TGTGCCAGCGGCACGACTGGGACAGCCTACGAGCAGTACTTC
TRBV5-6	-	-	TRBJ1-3	CASSTGTGNTIYF	TGTGCCAGCAGCACCGGGACAGGAAACACCATATATTTT
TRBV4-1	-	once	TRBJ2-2	CASSLGAGVTGELFF	TGCGCCAGCAGCCTTGGAGCAGGTGTCACCGGGGAGCTGTTTTTT
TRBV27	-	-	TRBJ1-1	CAPPAAQTMNTEAFF	TGTGCCCCCCCCGCGGCACAGACTATGAACACTGAAGCTTTCTTT
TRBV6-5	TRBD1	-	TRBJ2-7	CASRGQGSFTYEQYF	TGTGCCAGCAGAGGACAGGGATCTTTTACCTACGAGCAGTACTTC
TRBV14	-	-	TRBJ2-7	CASSPVRPGYSYEQYF	TGTGCCAGCAGCCCAGTTAGACCGGGCTATTCCTACGAGCAGTACTTC
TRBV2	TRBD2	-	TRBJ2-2	CASSDFPSGGELFF	TGTGCCAGCAGTGATTTCCCTAGCGGGGGGGAGCTGTTTTTT
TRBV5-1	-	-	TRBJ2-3	CASSSRTDTQYF	TGCGCCAGCAGTTCACGCACAGATACGCAGTATTTT
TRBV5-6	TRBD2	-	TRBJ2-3	CASSFNPLAGTDTQYF	TGTGCCAGCAGCTTCAATCCGCTAGCGGGCACAGATACGCAGTATTTT
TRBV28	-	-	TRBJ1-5	CASSPRPDGPGQPQHF	TGTGCCAGCAGTCCGCGTCCCGACGGTCCGGGGCAGCCCCAGCATTTT
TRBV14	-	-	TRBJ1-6	CASSQGVIGSLHF	TGTGCCAGCAGCCAAGGGGTGATCGGATCCCTCCACTTT
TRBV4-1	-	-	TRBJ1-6	CASSQEEGTGSPLHF	TGCGCCAGCAGCCAAGAAGAGGGAACCGGATCACCCCTCCACTTT
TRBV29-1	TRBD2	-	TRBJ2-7	CSVRGGAREQYF	TGCAGCGTCCGCGGGGGGGCGAGGGAGCAGTACTTC
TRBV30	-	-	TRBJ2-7	CAWSVSGYEQYF	TGTGCCTGGAGTGTTTCAGGGTACGAGCAGTACTTC
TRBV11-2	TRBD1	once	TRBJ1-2	CASSPGTDYGYTF	TGTGCCAGCAGCCCTGGGACAGACTATGGCTACACCTTC
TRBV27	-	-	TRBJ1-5	CASSFSRRSNQPQHF	TGTGCCAGCAGTTTTTCTAGGAGGAGCAATCAGCCCCAGCATTTT
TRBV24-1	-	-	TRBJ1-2	CATSGPGVEYGYTF	TGTGCCACCAGTGGCCCGGGAGTAGAGTATGGCTACACCTTC
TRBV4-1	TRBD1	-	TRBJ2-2	CASSHEQGRTGELFF	TGCGCCAGCAGCCACGAACAGGGGCGAACCGGGGAGCTGTTTTTT
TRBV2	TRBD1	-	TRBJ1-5	CASSGPTGGGNNQPQHF	TGTGCCAGCAGTGGGCCTACAGGGGGAGGGAACAATCAGCCCCAGCATTTT
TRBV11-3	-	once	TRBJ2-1	CASSLAVIEQFF	TGTGCCAGCAGCCTGGCTGTGATCGAGCAGTTCTTC
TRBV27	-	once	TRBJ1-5	CASSLSGENQPQHF	TGTGCCAGCAGTTTATCGGGGGAGAATCAGCCCCAGCATTTT
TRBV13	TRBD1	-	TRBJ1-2	CASSFQGQGNYGYTF	TGTGCCAGCAGCTTCCAGGGACAGGGAAACTATGGCTACACCTTC
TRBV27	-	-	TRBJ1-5	CASSSWGNQPQHF	TGTGCCAGCAGTTCTTGGGGCAATCAGCCCCAGCATTTT
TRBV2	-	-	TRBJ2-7	CASSVSAYEQYF	TGTGCCAGCAGTGTTTCGGCCTACGAGCAGTACTTC
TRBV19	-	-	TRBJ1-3	CASRSGTYAGNTIYF	TGTGCCAGTAGATCCGGGACATATGCTGGAAACACCATATATTTT
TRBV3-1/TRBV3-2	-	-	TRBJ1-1	CASSQGLTGRGTEAFF	TGTGCCAGCAGCCAAGGACTAACAGGGAGGGGCACTGAAGCTTTCTTT
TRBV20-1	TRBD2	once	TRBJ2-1	CSASRTSGGAPYNEQFF	TGCAGTGCTAGTAGAACTTCCGGGGGGGCCCCCTACAATGAGCAGTTCTTC
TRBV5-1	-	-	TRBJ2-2	CASSLVAGNGELFF	TGCGCCAGCAGCTTGGTCGCGGGTAACGGGGAGCTGTTTTTT
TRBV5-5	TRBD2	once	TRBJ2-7	CASSVGGSGYEQYF	TGTGCCAGCAGCGTGGGGGGGTCCGGCTACGAGCAGTACTTC
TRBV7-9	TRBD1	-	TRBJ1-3	CASSPSRDRGNTIYF	TGTGCCAGCAGCCCGTCCCGGGACAGGGGAAACACCATATATTTT
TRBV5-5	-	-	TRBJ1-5	CASTLDQWDNHNQPQHF	TGTGCCAGCACCCTGGACCAATGGGACAATCACAATCAGCCCCAGCATTTT
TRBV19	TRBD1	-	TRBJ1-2	CASRTGGSSSDYGYTF	TGTGCCAGTCGGACAGGGGGCTCCTCTTCGGACTATGGCTACACCTTC